The 7 T cell receptor beta chains below all came from one sample that was sequenced in a study of early T cells in non-severe SARS-CoV-2 infection. MiXCR, applied by TCRdb to the 5' RACE reads, yields one record per CDR3 protein. The sample yields tens of thousands of distinct CDR3 sequences, under 7% seen once. Sequenced here: whole blood, sampled at baseline. The source of these receptors is an adult who was a healthcare worker with PCR-confirmed SARS-CoV-2 infection or an uninfected control (not recorded which).

In this sample, this clonotype turned up many times. This chain joins TRBV4-2 and TRBJ1-1; 9 nucleotides line up with TRBD1. Germline assignment: CDR1 LGHNA and CDR2 YNFKEQ. The CDR3 covers 15 residues. V lost 1 base to trimming and J lost 11 bases; unmatched junction nucleotides: 11. CDR3 amino acids: CASSQGQSRGQGAFF. The CDR3 nucleotides are TGTGCCAGCAGCCAAGGCCAATCAAGAGGACAGGGGGCTTTCTTT.

This clonotype was observed a few times. The J gene is TRBJ2-7, the V gene TRBV11-3; D gene uncertain. Germline V gene sequence: CDR1 SGHNT, CDR2 YENEEA. This CDR3 region has 14 residues. Trimming took 5 bases from V and 7 from J, leaving 18 bases between them. The CDR3 nucleotides read TGTGCCAGCAGCCCCGACCCTCGGCGTGAGGAGCAGTACTTC. Protein: CASSPDPRREEQYF. Full variable domain (missing parts from reference TRBV11-3 and TRBJ2-7): EAGVVQSPRYKIIEKKQPVAFWCNPISGHNTLYWYLQNLGQGPELLIRYENEEAVDDSQLPKDRFSAERLKGVDSTLKIQPAELGDSAVYLCASSPDPRREEQYFGPGTRLTVT.

Many counts were recorded for this clonotype. The V gene is TRBV19, the J gene TRBJ2-6, with TRBD2 as a possible D gene (6 bases). CDR3 length equals 16 residues. Germline CDR1 is LNHDA and CDR2 is SQIVND (reference sequence). With 2 bases removed from V and 6 bases from J, the gap between germline ends came to 14 bases. This CDR3 is CASSIRVGGPANVLTF. The CDR3 DNA sequence: TGTGCCAGTAGTATAAGAGTGGGGGGTCCGGCCAACGTCCTGACTTTC. The full variable domain, with the rest looked up from reference TRBV19 and TRBJ2-6, is DGGITQSPKYLFRKEGQNVTLSCEQNLNHDAMYWYRQDPGQGLRLIYYSQIVNDFQKGDIAEGYSVSREKKESFPLTVTSAQKNPTAFYLCASSIRVGGPANVLTFGAGSRLTVL.

This clonotype has only a few counts. CDR3 nucleotide sequence: TGCAGTGCTAGGTACGGGGGGCAGCCCCAGCATTTT. Translation: CSARYGGQPQHF. The V call is TRBV20-1, the J call TRBJ1-5; TRBD1 is a possible D gene (5 bases). CDR1 and CDR2 from the germline V gene are DFQATT and SNEGSKA (reference sequence). Trimming pared 3 bases from V and 7 bases from J, leaving 10 bases between. This CDR3 comprises 12 residues.

This clonotype was detected ten times or more. V is TRBV5-1 and J is TRBJ1-1, with D uncertain. CDR3 length: 13 residues. V lost 4 bases and J 3 bases, leaving 10 bases between the germline ends. CDR1 and CDR2 (germline): SGHRS, YFSETQ. CDR3 DNA: TGCGCCAGCAGCCATGGGTCGGACACTGAAGCTTTCTTT. Encoded protein: CASSHGSDTEAFF.

The rearrangement joins TRBV6-5 to TRBJ2-3; the match to TRBD2 covers 9 bases. CDR1 MNHEY and CDR2 SVGAGI come from the germline V gene. V shed 0 bases and J 1 base; nucleotides not matched to a gene: 2. This CDR3 contains 16 residues. CDR3 sequence reads: CASSYSPSGGTDTQYF. CDR3 bases: TGTGCCAGCAGTTACTCGCCTAGCGGGGGCACAGATACGCAGTATTTT.

This clonotype was seen at least ten times. This chain uses TRBV7-6 with TRBJ1-1; tentative D call: TRBD1 (5 bases). Germline CDR1 SGHVS, CDR2 FNYEAQ. The CDR3 runs 16 residues. The V gene lost 1 base and the J gene lost 1 base, with 13 bases spanning the gap. The chain's CDR3 is CASSLVEGRGNTEAFF. The CDR3 bases are TGTGCCAGCAGCTTAGTCGAGGGAAGGGGGAACACTGAAGCTTTCTTT.